A single sample gave rise to the 24 T cell receptor beta chains below, sequenced in a study of T-cell memory formation after mild COVID-19. From the 5' RACE reads, TCRdb called clonotypes with MiXCR, one entry per CDR3 protein. The table lists 550,000 to 600,000 distinct CDR3 sequences, 20% to 25% of them singletons. Sequencing was carried out using PBMCs or a T cell subset sorted from them (not recorded which). These receptors were collected from an adult woman who had mild COVID-19 (a few samples of this study predate the infection). Cell type and time point are not known.

This clonotype was picked up a small number of times. The gene calls are TRBV7-9 and TRBJ2-3; D perhaps matches TRBD1 (6 bases). Trimming stripped 1 base from V and 4 bases from J, with 15 bases between. Germline V gives CDR1 SEHNR, CDR2 FQNEAQ (reference sequence). The CDR3 contains 16 residues. CDR3 amino acids: CASSLEVTGTSDTQYF. As DNA, the CDR3 is TGTGCCAGCAGCTTAGAGGTCACAGGGACATCAGATACGCAGTATTTT.

This clonotype was counted a few times. The V call is TRBV12-3 or TRBV12-4, the J call TRBJ2-7, with D tentatively TRBD1 (6 bases). V dropped 4 bases and J dropped 0 bases, with 7 bases sitting between them. The CDR3 length is 13 residues. This chain's CDR3 is CASSYRDSYEQYF. The CDR3 DNA follows: TGTGCCAGCAGTTACAGGGACTCCTACGAGCAGTACTTC.

This clonotype was seen a handful of times. The chain combines TRBV5-1 with TRBJ1-6; the match to TRBD1 covers 9 bases. There are 13 residues in the CDR3. Trimming removed 4 bases from V and 8 bases from J; junction bases left unmatched: 1. Germline-derived CDR1 and CDR2 are SGHRS and YFSETQ. In nucleotides, the CDR3 is TGCGCCAGCAGCCGGACAGGGGATTCACCCCTCCACTTT. Translating it yields CASSRTGDSPLHF.

The chain carries TRBV19 and TRBJ2-3, with D perhaps TRBD2 (6 bases). V gave up 6 bases and J gave up 4 bases, with 17 bases separating them. Germline V lookup: CDR1 LNHDA, CDR2 SQIVND (reference sequence). The CDR3 sequence is 15 residues long. The CDR3 loop is CASSQTGSTADTQYF. In DNA form, the CDR3 reads TGTGCCAGTAGCCAGACCGGGAGCACGGCAGATACGCAGTATTTT.

In its sample, this clonotype was seen a few times. The chain links TRBV5-1 to TRBJ1-6; D may be TRBD1 (5 bases). From germline, CDR1 is SGHRS and CDR2 YFSETQ. CDR3 length: 16 residues. The V end lost 4 bases, the J end lost 10 bases, and 21 bases lay between the germline ends. CDR3 sequence: CASSNPSGGLRSPLHF. The CDR3, as DNA: TGCGCCAGCAGCAACCCAAGCGGGGGTTTGAGGTCACCCCTCCACTTT.

This clonotype appeared a few times. The chain couples TRBV20-1 to TRBJ2-3; 7 bases map to TRBD2. With V trimmed by 6 bases and J by 2 bases, 5 bases remained unmatched. The CDR3 has 13 amino acids. Germline V gene data show CDR1 as DFQATT and CDR2 as SNEGSKA (reference sequence). CDR3 DNA sequence: TGCAGTGCGTCGACTAGCAACACAGATACGCAGTATTTT. Translating it yields CSASTSNTDTQYF.

This clonotype has more than one count but fewer than ten. J is TRBJ1-2 and V is TRBV6-1; TRBD1 matches 8 bases. CDR1 is MNHNS, CDR2 SASEGT, per germline. J was trimmed by 2 bases and V by 2 bases; bases with no gene match: 4. This CDR3 contains 15 residues. The CDR3: CASSERTGPNYGYTF. The CDR3 nucleotides are TGTGCCAGCAGTGAACGGACAGGGCCAAACTATGGCTACACCTTC.

This clonotype was counted ten times or more. The DNA for the CDR3 is TGCAGTGCTAGAGACGGGGACTACGAGCAGTACTTC. Its protein is CSARDGDYEQYF. This chain links TRBV20-1 with TRBJ2-7; possible D gene TRBD2, 5 bases. CDR3 length equals 12 residues. The V gene's germline CDR1 is DFQATT and CDR2 SNEGSKA (reference sequence). The V end was cut by 0 bases, the J end by 3 bases, with 6 bases between.

In its sample, this clonotype was seen a few times. The chain joins TRBV6-5 to TRBJ2-7; TRBD1 might be the D (8 bases). Germline V gene lookup returns CDR1 MNHEY and CDR2 SVGAGI. Trimming removed 4 bases from V and 3 bases from J, with 13 bases in between. CDR3 size: 14 residues. The CDR3 region has the DNA TGTGCCAGCAGTTTACAGGGGGGGGACTACGAGCAGTACTTC. It encodes CASSLQGGDYEQYF.

This clonotype has ten or more counts. The chain combines TRBV5-1 with TRBJ2-7; 8 bases fit TRBD2. The germline gives CDR1 SGHRS, CDR2 YFSETQ. CDR3 size: 14 residues. V dropped 4 bases and J dropped 0; count of bases not matched to a gene: 3. For the CDR3, the DNA is TGCGCCAGCAGCCAGAGCGGGAGCTCCTACGAGCAGTACTTC. The encoded protein is CASSQSGSSYEQYF. Supplemented by reference TRBV5-1 and TRBJ2-7, the full variable domain reads KAGVTQTPRYLIKTRGQQVTLSCSPISGHRSVSWYQQTPGQGLQFLFEYFSETQRNKGNFPGRFSGRQFSNSRSEMNVSTLELGDSALYLCASSQSGSSYEQYFGPGTRLTVT.

This clonotype turned up a few times. The J gene is TRBJ2-6, the V gene TRBV7-6, with 7 bases aligning to TRBD1. Per the germline V gene, CDR1 is SGHVS and CDR2 is FNYEAQ. The trim removed 5 bases at V and 2 bases at J, leaving 3 bases unmatched. CDR3 length: 15 residues. The CDR3 spells CASSDRVPGANVLTF. CDR3 DNA sequence: TGTGCCAGCAGCGACAGGGTCCCTGGGGCCAACGTCCTGACTTTC.

This clonotype was observed a few times. This may stem from a read error, because a much larger clone lies one nucleotide away. The chain employs TRBV4-2 and TRBJ2-7; 12 nucleotides line up with TRBD2. The germline CDR1 and CDR2 sequences are LGHNA and YNFKEQ. V gave up 4 bases and J gave up 3 bases; unmatched junction bases: 1. The CDR3 contains 14 residues. Written as DNA, the CDR3 is TGTGCCAGCAGCCGGACTAGCGGGAACTACGAGCAGTACTTC. Its translation is CASSRTSGNYEQYF.

This sequence joins TRBV14 and TRBJ1-1; D gene ambiguous. V was pared by 4 bases and J by 0 bases, with 9 bases between. From germline, CDR1 is SGHDN and CDR2 FVKESK. This CDR3 spans 14 amino acids. CDR3 in DNA: TGTGCCAGCAGCCTGACACCTATGAACACTGAAGCTTTCTTT. Translated: CASSLTPMNTEAFF.

This rearrangement joins TRBV29-1 to TRBJ1-4; no definite D call. V was trimmed by 3 bases and J by 7 bases, leaving 12 bases between them. Germline V gene lookup returns CDR1 SQVTM and CDR2 ANQGSEA. The CDR3 runs 13 residues. The CDR3 bases are TGCAGCGTTGAGCCCTCCCTGGGTGAAAAACTGTTTTTT. It translates to CSVEPSLGEKLFF.

In nucleotides, the CDR3 is TGTGCCAGCAGCTTAGGTACTAGCGGCGTAGCGCAGTTCTTC. Protein: CASSLGTSGVAQFF. V usage is TRBV7-2 and J usage is TRBJ2-1; 8 nucleotides match TRBD2. CDR3 length: 14 amino acids. Germline trimming cut 1 base from V and 12 bases from J; bases unmatched to any gene: 8. Germline-derived CDR1 and CDR2 are SGHTA and FQGNSA. Using reference TRBV7-2 and TRBJ2-1 for the parts outside the CDR3, the full variable domain is GAGVSQSPSNKVTEKGKDVELRCDPISGHTALYWYRQSLGQGLEFLIYFQGNSAPDKSGLPSDRFSAERTGGSVSTLTIQRTQQEDSAVYLCASSLGTSGVAQFFGPGTRLTVL.

The V gene is TRBV4-1, the J gene TRBJ2-5; the D is unclear. The germline V gene has CDR1 MGHRA and CDR2 YSYEKL. Trimming took off 0 bases at V and 2 bases at J, with 16 bases between the two ends. The CDR3 sequence is 17 residues long. In DNA form, the CDR3 reads TGCGCCAGCAGCCAAGATCAACCCGGCACTTATCAAGAGACCCAGTACTTC. Translated: CASSQDQPGTYQETQYF.

The chain joins TRBV11-3 to TRBJ2-3; 9 nucleotides line up with TRBD2. After removal of 4 bases from V and 5 bases from J, the junction contained 7 bases not matched to a gene. Looked up from germline, CDR1 is SGHNT and CDR2 is YENEEA. There are 15 residues in the CDR3. The CDR3 region is CASSSWREGLDTQYF. The CDR3 DNA sequence: TGTGCCAGCAGCTCGTGGCGGGAGGGCCTAGATACGCAGTATTTT. The whole variable domain, remainder taken from reference TRBV11-3 and TRBJ2-3, is EAGVVQSPRYKIIEKKQPVAFWCNPISGHNTLYWYLQNLGQGPELLIRYENEEAVDDSQLPKDRFSAERLKGVDSTLKIQPAELGDSAVYLCASSSWREGLDTQYFGPGTRLTVL.

CDR3 coding DNA: TGCGCCAGCAGCCAACGGTCGGGGATCATAGGCAATGAGCAGTTCTTC. It is translated as CASSQRSGIIGNEQFF. The rearrangement links TRBV4-1 to TRBJ2-1, with a tentative D call TRBD2 (5 bases). The CDR3 length is 16 residues. V dropped 2 bases and J dropped 6 bases, with 17 bases sitting between them. CDR1 is MGHRA and CDR2 is YSYEKL in the germline V gene.

The DNA for the CDR3 is TGTGCCAGCAGTTTAGCGCTTACTAGCGGGGGGCGCGAGCAGTACTTC. Protein product: CASSLALTSGGREQYF. The chain carries TRBV12-3 or TRBV12-4 and TRBJ2-7, with 12 bases matching TRBD2. Germline trimming cut 0 bases from V and 6 bases from J; bases unmatched to any gene: 6. The CDR3 spans 16 residues.

This clonotype came up a few times. The chain links TRBV29-1 to TRBJ2-2; TRBD2 is a possible D gene (6 bases). Germline lookup yields CDR1 SQVTM and CDR2 ANQGSEA. V was trimmed by 3 bases and J by 1 base, leaving 9 bases between them. The CDR3 is made up of 14 amino acids. CDR3 loop: CSVEGGLNTGELFF. The CDR3 region has the DNA TGCAGCGTTGAGGGGGGACTGAACACCGGGGAGCTGTTTTTT.

The chain is built from TRBV12-3 or TRBV12-4 and TRBJ2-1; the D call may be TRBD1 or TRBD2 (6 bases each). V lost 8 bases, J lost 7 bases, and 12 bases lay in between. CDR3 length: 12 amino acids. CDR3 region: CASWKGGNEQFF. The CDR3 region has the DNA TGTGCCAGCTGGAAGGGGGGTAATGAGCAGTTCTTC.

This clonotype was recorded a few times. The rearrangement links TRBV6-6 to TRBJ1-6, with 9 bases fitting TRBD1. The CDR3 loop spans 14 amino acids. V shed 6 bases, J shed 7 bases, and the junction held 4 bases outside the gene matches. CDR1 is MNHNY, CDR2 SVGAGI, per germline (reference sequence). The CDR3 sequence: CASSDRGRNSPLHF. CDR3 bases: TGTGCCAGCAGCGACAGGGGGAGGAATTCACCCCTCCACTTT.

This rearrangement joins TRBV4-2 to TRBJ2-1; the match to TRBD2 covers 8 bases. With V trimmed by 1 base and J by 7 bases, 3 bases remained unmatched. CDR3 length: 14 residues. Per the germline V gene, CDR1 is LGHNA and CDR2 is YNFKEQ. The CDR3 spells CASSQGTSKNEQFF. The DNA of the CDR3 is TGTGCCAGCAGCCAAGGGACTAGCAAAAATGAGCAGTTCTTC.

This chain joins TRBV30 and TRBJ1-1; D remains unclear. This CDR3 is built from 14 residues. Trimming shortened V by 0 bases and J by 0 bases, and 8 bases separated the two germline ends. Per germline, CDR1 GTSNPN and CDR2 SVGIG (reference sequence). The CDR3 is CAWSVNSLNTEAFF. The CDR3 bases are TGTGCCTGGAGTGTAAACAGCTTGAACACTGAAGCTTTCTTT.